This T cell receptor beta chain was sequenced in a study of CD8 T cells in Susac syndrome. Reverse transcription of about 0.5 to 1 ug RNA used random hexamers. Across 54 Vbeta and 13 Jbeta, TCR beta CDR3 was amplified with immunoSEQ multiplex PCR. TCRdb reprocessed the immunoSEQ multiplex PCR reads via MiXCR and lists one record per CDR3 protein. The table shows 80,000 or so distinct CDR3 sequences, with about 92% occurring only once. TCR beta sequences were obtained from blood CD8+ and CD4+ T cells. Negative isolation was applied to CD8+ and CD4+ T cells, and FACS enrichment was applied to TEMRA cells. The germline CDR1 and CDR2 sequences are SGHDN and FVKESK. There are 17 residues in the CDR3. V lost 4 bases, J lost 8 bases, and 23 bases lay in between. As regards this clonotype: What it binds is not known.

The study, taken as a whole, reports: In Susac syndrome, the CD4+ T cell repertoires did not show clonal expansion.

Sequenced material: CD4+ T cells from PBMCs. The clonotype comes from a human donor with Susac syndrome. V is TRBV14 and J is TRBJ1-4, with D hard to call. DNA of the CDR3: TGTGCCAGCAGCCCCCCCGGTGGACGGTCGGGTCGGGAAAAACTGTTTTTT. It specifies CASSPPGGRSGREKLFF.